These 21 T cell receptor beta chains came from one sample sequenced in a study of metastatic and nonmetastatic thyroid tumors. TCRdb reanalyzed the PCR reads via MiXCR. The table records around 40,000 clones, roughly a quarter of them present only once. The entire patient cohort was treatment-naive prior to thyroid surgery. Source material: blood. These TCRs come from a female donor with papillary thyroid cancer or a benign thyroid nodule (not recorded which). Some clones in this sample may be carry-over from other donors' samples.

This clone was detected ten times or more. The chain recombines TRBV20-1 with TRBJ2-1; 7 nucleotides line up with TRBD1. The V gene end was trimmed by 6 bases and the J gene end by 3 bases; junction bases not matched to a gene: 11. In germline, CDR1 is DFQATT, CDR2 SNEGSKA (reference sequence). The CDR3 contains 15 residues. The CDR3 DNA reads TGCAGTGCAAAAACAGGGGATCACGACTACAATGAGCAGTTCTTC. Translating gives CSAKTGDHDYNEQFF.

This clone has at least ten counts. V and J are TRBV11-3 and TRBJ1-6; possibly TRBD1 for D (5 bases). The CDR3 consists of 14 residues. V lost 5 bases to trimming and J lost 10 bases, with 15 bases between them. Germline V gives CDR1 SGHNT, CDR2 YENEEA. CDR3 bases: TGTGCCAGCAGCCTGGGACGGACGGACTCACCCCTCCACTTT. It encodes CASSLGRTDSPLHF.

V is TRBV7-2 and J is TRBJ2-7; D remains unclear. The CDR3 is made up of 14 amino acids. CDR1 and CDR2 (germline): SGHTA, FQGNSA. The V end lost 2 bases, the J end lost 0 bases, and 8 bases lay between the germline ends. CDR3 in DNA: TGTGCCAGCAGCTTACAGGTCCTCTCCTACGAGCAGTACTTC. Translating gives CASSLQVLSYEQYF.

The gene calls are TRBV30 and TRBJ2-6; the D call may be TRBD1 or TRBD2 (5 bases each). This CDR3 has 15 residues. V lost 5 bases and J 2 bases, leaving 13 bases between the germline ends. Per the germline V gene, CDR1 is GTSNPN and CDR2 is SVGIG (reference sequence). CDR3 sequence (DNA): TGTGCCTGGGCTAGCCAGGGAGCTGGGGCCAACGTCCTGACTTTC. This gives the protein CAWASQGAGANVLTF.

J is TRBJ2-7 and V is TRBV30, with 7 bases lining up with TRBD1. Germline loops: CDR1 GTSNPN, CDR2 SVGIG (reference sequence). V lost 0 bases and J lost 4; bases outside the gene matches: 3. This CDR3 region has 13 residues. CDR3 region: CAWSVGRGYEQYF. The CDR3 DNA follows: TGTGCCTGGAGTGTAGGCAGGGGGTACGAGCAGTACTTC.

The chain couples TRBV7-2 to TRBJ2-2; TRBD2 agrees at 13 bases. Germline CDR1 and CDR2: SGHTA and FQGNSA. The CDR3 runs to 15 residues. The V and J ends lost 6 bases and 5 bases, in that order; junction bases with no gene match: 3. In DNA form, the CDR3 reads TGTGCCAGCAGTTGGACTAGCGGGGGTACCGGGGAGCTGTTTTTT. Its protein product is CASSWTSGGTGELFF.

This clone has a count of ten or more. V is TRBV11-2 and J is TRBJ1-5, with D perhaps TRBD1 (5 bases). The ends were cut back, 4 bases at V and 6 bases at J, with 10 bases in the middle. The V gene's germline CDR1 is SGHAT and CDR2 FQNNGV. CDR3 length equals 13 residues. In DNA form, the CDR3 reads TGTGCCAGCAGCTCAGGGTCTGCTCAGCCCCAGCATTTT. This gives the protein CASSSGSAQPQHF.

This clone was seen repeatedly, ten times or more. The V call is TRBV19, the J call TRBJ1-1; D is possibly TRBD1 (6 bases). CDR3 length: 15 amino acids. V lost 8 bases and J lost 0, with 16 bases in between. Germline lookup yields CDR1 LNHDA and CDR2 SQIVND (reference sequence). The CDR3 nucleotides read TGTGCCAGTTTCCCCCCGACAGGCATGAACACTGAAGCTTTCTTT. Its protein product is CASFPPTGMNTEAFF.

The gene calls are TRBV20-1 and TRBJ2-3; D is uncertain. There are 15 residues in the CDR3. Trimming shortened V by 6 bases and J by 0 bases, and 16 bases separated the two germline ends. Germline lookup yields CDR1 DFQATT and CDR2 SNEGSKA (reference sequence). The chain's CDR3 is CSATDRWVSTDTQYF. CDR3 DNA: TGCAGTGCCACTGACCGTTGGGTTAGCACAGATACGCAGTATTTT.

The rearrangement links TRBV18 to TRBJ2-7, with D perhaps TRBD2 (7 bases). The V end was cut by 3 bases, the J end by 3 bases, with 15 bases between. This CDR3 is built from 15 residues. CDR1 KGHSH and CDR2 LQKENI come from the germline V gene. In nucleotides, the CDR3 is TGTGCCAGCTCACCGGGCCGGGGGGCAAGCTACGAGCAGTACGTC. It specifies CASSPGRGASYEQYV.

A few counts support this clone. CDR3 residues: CASITLGLAGTYNEQFF. CDR3 bases: TGTGCCAGCATCACCCTTGGACTAGCGGGAACCTACAATGAGCAGTTCTTC. The chain recombines TRBV11-1 with TRBJ2-1, with TRBD2 matching 12 bases. This CDR3 spans 17 amino acids. The ends lost 7 bases at V and 2 bases at J; junction bases unmatched: 9. CDR1 and CDR2 from the germline V gene are SGHAT and FQDESV (reference sequence).

The rearrangement uses TRBV11-2 and TRBJ2-1, with TRBD2 identical over 10 bases. V shed 5 bases, J shed 2 bases, and the junction held 3 bases outside the gene matches. The CDR3 length is 15 residues. Germline values: CDR1 SGHAT, CDR2 FQNNGV. The CDR3 DNA sequence: TGTGCCAGCAGCGATCTAGCGGGAGCCTACAATGAGCAGTTCTTC. Translating it yields CASSDLAGAYNEQFF.

This clone was seen a few times. This chain connects TRBV7-9 to TRBJ2-7, with D tentatively TRBD1 (5 bases). The CDR3 runs 12 residues. V lost 2 bases to trimming and J lost 6 bases, with 8 bases between them. The germline V gene encodes CDR1 SEHNR and CDR2 FQNEAQ (reference sequence). The CDR3 sequence: CASSLKDIEQYF. In DNA, the CDR3 is TGTGCCAGCAGCTTAAAGGACATCGAGCAGTACTTC.

This clone was detected many times. The rearrangement joins TRBV4-1 to TRBJ1-1, with D hard to call. The CDR3 sequence is 11 residues long. V was clipped by 5 bases and J by 11 bases, with 12 bases between them. Per the germline V gene, CDR1 is MGHRA and CDR2 is YSYEKL. CDR3: CASSNVGRAFF. The CDR3 region has the DNA TGCGCCAGCAGCAACGTGGGGAGGGCTTTCTTT.

At least ten counts were recorded for this clone. This may be a read error, as it is one base from a much larger clone. The J gene is TRBJ2-7, the V gene TRBV20-1, with no clear D. The CDR3 is 11 amino acids. V shed 4 bases and J shed 6 bases, with 10 bases lying between them. Germline loops: CDR1 DFQATT, CDR2 SNEGSKA (reference sequence). In nucleotides, the CDR3 is TGCAGTGCTAAACAGAGCTGCGAGCAGTACTTC. It yields the protein CSAKQSCEQYF.

This clone was picked up many times. The chain carries TRBV2 and TRBJ1-2, with D maybe TRBD1 (6 bases). The CDR3 sequence is 17 residues long. Trimming shortened V by 1 base and J by 1 base, and 16 bases separated the two germline ends. Germline V CDR1 and CDR2: SNHLY, FYNNEI. The CDR3 nucleotides are TGTGCCAGCAGTGAAGGAGGACAGAGTTCTTTTAACTATGGCTACACCTTC. Encoded protein: CASSEGGQSSFNYGYTF.

This chain links TRBV9 with TRBJ2-1; unclear D gene. The V end was cut by 5 bases, the J end by 0 bases, with 12 bases between. This CDR3 region has 15 residues. Germline CDR1 is SGDLS and CDR2 is YYNGEE. CDR3 sequence: CASSLSPSSYNEQFF. Written as DNA, the CDR3 is TGTGCCAGCAGTCTTAGCCCAAGCTCCTACAATGAGCAGTTCTTC.

This clone was seen many times. The chain combines TRBV11-1 with TRBJ1-2, with TRBD1 as a possible D gene (5 bases). Trimming left V 1 base short and J 2 bases short, with 14 bases between. Germline assignment: CDR1 SGHAT and CDR2 FQDESV (reference sequence). There are 16 residues in the CDR3. In nucleotides, the CDR3 is TGTGCCAGCAGCTTAGGGGGGGGACTGAGCAACTATGGCTACACCTTC. Residues: CASSLGGGLSNYGYTF. Complete variable domain (other parts from reference TRBV11-1 and TRBJ1-2): EAEVAQSPRYKITEKSQAVAFWCDPISGHATLYWYRQILGQGPELLVQFQDESVVDDSQLPKDRFSAERLKGVDSTLKIQPAELGDSAMYLCASSLGGGLSNYGYTFGSGTRLTVV.

This clone was detected many times. Its ends do not fully match the called genes, so a read error is possible. This chain links TRBV3-1 with TRBJ2-7; possible D gene TRBD1, 6 bases. Germline values: CDR1 LGHDT, CDR2 YNNKEL (reference sequence). The CDR3 is made up of 12 amino acids. The CDR3 sequence: CASSQGGNEQYF. The CDR3 nucleotides read TGTGCCAGCAGTCAAGGGGGTAACGAGCAGTACTTC.

This clone showed up many times. V and J are TRBV29-1 and TRBJ1-2; no reliable D call. In germline, CDR1 is SQVTM, CDR2 ANQGSEA. The V end lost 6 bases, the J end lost 2 bases, and 7 bases lay between the germline ends. The CDR3 covers 11 residues. The CDR3 loop is CSVNGNYGYTF. CDR3 DNA: TGCAGCGTAAATGGGAACTATGGCTACACCTTC. The full variable domain, in which reference TRBV29-1 and TRBJ1-2 provide the parts outside the CDR3, is SAVISQKPSRDICQRGTSLTIQCQVDSQVTMMFWYRQQPGQSLTLIATANQGSEATYESGFVIDKFPISRPNLTFSTLTVSNMSPEDSSIYLCSVNGNYGYTFGSGTRLTVV.

As for this clone: An end of the junction does not agree with germline; a read error may underlie this. This chain links TRBV11-1 with TRBJ2-1, with D possibly being TRBD1 (5 bases). This CDR3 is 17 amino acids long. The germline V gene has CDR1 SGHAT and CDR2 FQDESV (reference sequence). Here the CDR3 DNA reads TGTGCCAGCAGCTTAGGATTCGGGTACAGGAGCTACAACGAGCAGTTCTTC. It encodes CASSLGFGYRSYNEQFF.